This is a list of T cell receptor beta chains from one sample in a study of cytomegalovirus exposure and HLA in healthy donors. Assay used: immunoSEQ multiplex PCR; TCRdb lists only in-frame clones, some missing. The data show around 150,000 clones, approximately 84% seen once. The sequencing input was PBMCs. These receptors all come from a man younger than 40 in good health and CMV-seropositive. Each CDR3 is given with its conserved first and last residue. D genes are given only for firm matches. Expanded clones are given a class, and other clones once, few, many or no size at all.

V	J	size	D	CDR3	DNA
TRBV7-2	TRBJ2-1	.	TRBD1	CASSFRDRGKNEQFF	TGTGCCAGCAGCTTCCGGGACAGGGGAAAGAATGAGCAGTTCTTC
TRBV7-3	TRBJ2-7	.	TRBD1	CASSLRTGRSYEQYF	TGTGCCAGCAGTCTAAGGACAGGAAGGTCCTACGAGCAGTACTTC
TRBV7-9	TRBJ1-1	.	.	CASSEMNTEAFF	TGTGCCAGCAGTGAGATGAACACTGAAGCTTTCTTT
TRBV6-5	TRBJ2-2	.	.	CASSYSTGDTGELFF	TGTGCCAGCAGTTACTCGACGGGGGACACCGGGGAGCTGTTTTTT
TRBV11-2	TRBJ2-7	.	TRBD2	CASSLEGIAGVQQYF	TGTGCCAGCAGCTTAGAGGGAATAGCGGGAGTGCAGCAGTACTTC
TRBV28	TRBJ1-5	.	TRBD1	CASSPRAGGRGNQPQHF	TGTGCCAGCAGTCCAAGGGCAGGGGGCAGGGGGAATCAGCCCCAGCATTTT
TRBV11-2	TRBJ2-2	.	TRBD1	CASSSTGGQGELFF	TGTGCCAGCAGCTCGACAGGGGGACAAGGGGAGCTGTTTTTT
TRBV7-9	TRBJ2-3	few	TRBD1	CASSRQGPNTDTQYF	TGTGCCAGCAGCCGACAGGGACCAAACACAGATACGCAGTATTTT
TRBV5-6	TRBJ2-3	.	TRBD2	CASSAGGAITDTQYF	TGTGCCAGCAGCGCGGGGGGGGCCATCACAGATACGCAGTATTTT
TRBV7-2	TRBJ1-1	.	TRBD1	CASRGGQGAQNTEAFF	TGTGCCAGCAGGGGGGGACAGGGGGCGCAGAACACTGAAGCTTTCTTT
TRBV19	TRBJ2-2	.	.	CASSRVTGELFF	TGTGCCAGTAGTAGAGTGACCGGGGAGCTGTTTTTT
TRBV19	TRBJ1-3	.	.	CASSRQGSNGNTIYF	TGTGCCAGTAGTCGGCAGGGGTCGAATGGAAACACCATATATTTT